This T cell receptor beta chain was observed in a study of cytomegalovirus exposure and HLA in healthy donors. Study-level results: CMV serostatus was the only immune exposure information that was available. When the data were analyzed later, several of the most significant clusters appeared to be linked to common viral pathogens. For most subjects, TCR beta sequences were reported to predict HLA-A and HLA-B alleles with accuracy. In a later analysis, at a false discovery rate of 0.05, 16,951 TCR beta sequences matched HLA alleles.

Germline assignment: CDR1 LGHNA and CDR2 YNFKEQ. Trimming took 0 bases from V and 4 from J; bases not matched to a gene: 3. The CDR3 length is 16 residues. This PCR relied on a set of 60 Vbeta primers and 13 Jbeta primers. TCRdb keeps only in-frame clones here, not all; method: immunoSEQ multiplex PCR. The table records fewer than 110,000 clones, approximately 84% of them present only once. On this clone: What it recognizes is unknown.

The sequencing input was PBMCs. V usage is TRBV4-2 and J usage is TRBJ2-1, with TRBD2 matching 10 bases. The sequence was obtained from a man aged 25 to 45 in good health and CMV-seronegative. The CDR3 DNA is TGTGCCAGCAGCCAAGAGGTAGCGGGGGGTTACAATGAGCAGTTCTTC. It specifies CASSQEVAGGYNEQFF.